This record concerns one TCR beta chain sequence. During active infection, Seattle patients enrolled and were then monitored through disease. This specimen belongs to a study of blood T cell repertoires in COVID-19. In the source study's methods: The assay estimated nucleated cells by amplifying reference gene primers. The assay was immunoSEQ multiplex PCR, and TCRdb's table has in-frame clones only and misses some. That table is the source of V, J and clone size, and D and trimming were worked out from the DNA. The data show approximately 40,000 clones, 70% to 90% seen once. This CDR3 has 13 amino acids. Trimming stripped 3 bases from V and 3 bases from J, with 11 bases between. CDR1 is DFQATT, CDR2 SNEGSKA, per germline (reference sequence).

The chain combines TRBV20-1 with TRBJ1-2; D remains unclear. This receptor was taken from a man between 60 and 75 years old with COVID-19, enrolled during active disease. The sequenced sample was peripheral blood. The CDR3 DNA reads TGCAGTGCTAGTGGCGTCGGAGACTATGGCTACACCTTC. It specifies CSASGVGDYGYTF.